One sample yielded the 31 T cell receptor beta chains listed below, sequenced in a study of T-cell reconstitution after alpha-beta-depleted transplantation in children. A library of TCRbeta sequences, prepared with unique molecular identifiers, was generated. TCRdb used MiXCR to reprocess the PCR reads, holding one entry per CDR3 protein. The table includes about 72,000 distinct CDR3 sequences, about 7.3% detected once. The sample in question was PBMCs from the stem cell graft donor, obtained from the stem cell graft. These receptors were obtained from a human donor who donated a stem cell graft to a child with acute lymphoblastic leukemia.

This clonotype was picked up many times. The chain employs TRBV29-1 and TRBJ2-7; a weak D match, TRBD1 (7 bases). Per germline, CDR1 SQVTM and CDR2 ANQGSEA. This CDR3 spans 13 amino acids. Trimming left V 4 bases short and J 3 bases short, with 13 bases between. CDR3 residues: CSVVPGGSYEQYF. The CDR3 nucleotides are TGCAGCGTTGTTCCAGGGGGGAGCTACGAGCAGTACTTC.

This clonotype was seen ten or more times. CDR3 amino acids: CASSLQGNSPLHF. DNA of the CDR3: TGTGCCAGCAGCTTACAGGGAAATTCACCCCTCCACTTT. This chain connects TRBV7-2 to TRBJ1-6; D possibly corresponds to TRBD1 (5 bases). Germline-derived CDR1 and CDR2 are SGHTA and FQGNSA. V dropped 2 bases and J dropped 7 bases, with 6 bases sitting between them. The CDR3 spans 13 residues.

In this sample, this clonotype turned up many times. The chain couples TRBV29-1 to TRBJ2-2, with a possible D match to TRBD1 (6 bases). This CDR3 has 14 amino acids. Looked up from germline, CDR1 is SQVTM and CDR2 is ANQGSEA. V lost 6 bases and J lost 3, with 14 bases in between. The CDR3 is CSVRTEGDTGELFF. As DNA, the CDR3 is TGCAGCGTCAGGACAGAGGGAGACACCGGGGAGCTGTTTTTT.

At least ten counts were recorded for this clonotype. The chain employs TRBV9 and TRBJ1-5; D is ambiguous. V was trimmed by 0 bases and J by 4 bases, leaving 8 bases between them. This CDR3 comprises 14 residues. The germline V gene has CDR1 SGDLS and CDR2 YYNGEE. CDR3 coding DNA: TGTGCCAGCAGCGTAGACGACGGGAATCAGCCCCAGCATTTT. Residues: CASSVDDGNQPQHF.

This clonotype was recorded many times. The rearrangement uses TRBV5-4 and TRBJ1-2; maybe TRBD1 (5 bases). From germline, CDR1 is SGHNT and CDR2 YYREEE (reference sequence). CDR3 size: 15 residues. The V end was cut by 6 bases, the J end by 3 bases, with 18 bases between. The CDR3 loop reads CASTPGTLRDYGYTF. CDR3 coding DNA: TGTGCCAGCACCCCTGGGACCCTAAGAGACTATGGCTACACCTTC.

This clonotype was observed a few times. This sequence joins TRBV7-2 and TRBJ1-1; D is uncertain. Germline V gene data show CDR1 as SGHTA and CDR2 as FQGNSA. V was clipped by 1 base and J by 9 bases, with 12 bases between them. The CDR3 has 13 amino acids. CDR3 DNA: TGTGCCAGCAGCTTAGAGGTGAACGGGAAAGCTTTCTTT. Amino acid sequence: CASSLEVNGKAFF.

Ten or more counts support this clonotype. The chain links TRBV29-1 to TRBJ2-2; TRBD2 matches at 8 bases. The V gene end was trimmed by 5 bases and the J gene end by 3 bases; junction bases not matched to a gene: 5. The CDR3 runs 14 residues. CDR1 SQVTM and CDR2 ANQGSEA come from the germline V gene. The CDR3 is CSVLAGLDTGELFF. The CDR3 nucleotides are TGCAGCGTTCTAGCGGGCCTGGACACCGGGGAGCTGTTTTTT.

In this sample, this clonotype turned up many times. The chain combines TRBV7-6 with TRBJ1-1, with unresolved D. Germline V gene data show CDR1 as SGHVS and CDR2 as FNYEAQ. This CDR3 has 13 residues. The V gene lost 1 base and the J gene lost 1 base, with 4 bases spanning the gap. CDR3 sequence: CASSLDKNTEAFF. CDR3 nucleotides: TGTGCCAGCAGCTTAGACAAGAACACTGAAGCTTTCTTT.

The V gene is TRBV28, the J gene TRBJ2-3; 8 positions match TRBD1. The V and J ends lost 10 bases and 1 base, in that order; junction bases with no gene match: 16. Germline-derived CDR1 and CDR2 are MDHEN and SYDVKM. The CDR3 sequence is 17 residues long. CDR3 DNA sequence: TGTGCCATGGGCTCCCGACAGGGGTCCTTGCGCACAGATACGCAGTATTTT. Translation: CAMGSRQGSLRTDTQYF.

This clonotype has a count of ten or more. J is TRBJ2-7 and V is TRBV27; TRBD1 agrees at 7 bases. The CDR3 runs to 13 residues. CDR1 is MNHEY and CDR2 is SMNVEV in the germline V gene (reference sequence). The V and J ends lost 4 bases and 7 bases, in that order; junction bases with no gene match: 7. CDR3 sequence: CASSYSQGWEQYF. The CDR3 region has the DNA TGTGCCAGCAGTTATTCACAGGGGTGGGAGCAGTACTTC.

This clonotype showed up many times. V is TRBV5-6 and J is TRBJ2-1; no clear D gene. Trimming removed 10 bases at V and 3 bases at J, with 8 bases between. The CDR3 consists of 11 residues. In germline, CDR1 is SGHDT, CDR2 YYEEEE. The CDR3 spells CAVSFYNEQFF. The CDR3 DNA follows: TGTGCCGTCAGCTTCTACAATGAGCAGTTCTTC.

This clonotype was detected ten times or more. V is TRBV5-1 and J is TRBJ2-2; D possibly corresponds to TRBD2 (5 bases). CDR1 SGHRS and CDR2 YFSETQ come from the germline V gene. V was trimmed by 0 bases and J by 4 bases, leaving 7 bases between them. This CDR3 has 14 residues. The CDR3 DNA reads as TGCGCCAGCAGCTTGGAAACTAGCACCGGGGAGCTGTTTTTT. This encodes CASSLETSTGELFF.

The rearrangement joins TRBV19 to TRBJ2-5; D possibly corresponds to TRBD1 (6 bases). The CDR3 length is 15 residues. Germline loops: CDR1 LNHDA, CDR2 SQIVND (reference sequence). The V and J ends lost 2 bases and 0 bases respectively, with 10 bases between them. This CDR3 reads CASSIQGSNQETQYF. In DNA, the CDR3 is TGTGCCAGTAGTATACAGGGGTCTAACCAAGAGACCCAGTACTTC.

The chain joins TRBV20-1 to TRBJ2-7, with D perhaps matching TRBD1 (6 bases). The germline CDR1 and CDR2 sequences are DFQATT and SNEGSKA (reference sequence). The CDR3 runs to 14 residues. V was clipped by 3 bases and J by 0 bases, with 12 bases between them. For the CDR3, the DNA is TGCAGTGCTAGGGACCGGGACAACTCCTACGAGCAGTACTTC. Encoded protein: CSARDRDNSYEQYF.

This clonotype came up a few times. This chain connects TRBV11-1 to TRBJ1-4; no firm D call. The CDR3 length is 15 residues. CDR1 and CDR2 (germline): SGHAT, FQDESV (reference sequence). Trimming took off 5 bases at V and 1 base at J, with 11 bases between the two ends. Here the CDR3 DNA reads TGTGCCAGCAGCCCTAGCGGGATAACTAATGAAAAACTGTTTTTT. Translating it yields CASSPSGITNEKLFF.

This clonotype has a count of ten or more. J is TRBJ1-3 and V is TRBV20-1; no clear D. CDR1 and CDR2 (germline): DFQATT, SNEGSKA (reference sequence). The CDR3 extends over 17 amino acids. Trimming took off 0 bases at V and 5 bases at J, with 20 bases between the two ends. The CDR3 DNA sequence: TGCAGTGCTAGAGACTCCCGCTCGATCGGTACGAGAAACACCATATATTTT. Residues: CSARDSRSIGTRNTIYF.

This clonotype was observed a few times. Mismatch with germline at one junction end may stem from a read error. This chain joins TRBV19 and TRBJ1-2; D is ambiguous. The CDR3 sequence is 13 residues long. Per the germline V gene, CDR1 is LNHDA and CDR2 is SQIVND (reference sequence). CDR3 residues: CASSIVTGYGSTF. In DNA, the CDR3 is TGTGCCAGTAGTATAGTTACGGGGTATGGCTCCACCTTC.

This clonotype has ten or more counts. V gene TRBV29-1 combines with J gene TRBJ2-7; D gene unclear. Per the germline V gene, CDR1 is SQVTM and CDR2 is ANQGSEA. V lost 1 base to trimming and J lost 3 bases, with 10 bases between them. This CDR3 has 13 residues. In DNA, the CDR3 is TGCAGCGTTGAAGCGGCAGGCGGCTACGAGCAGTACTTC. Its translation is CSVEAAGGYEQYF.

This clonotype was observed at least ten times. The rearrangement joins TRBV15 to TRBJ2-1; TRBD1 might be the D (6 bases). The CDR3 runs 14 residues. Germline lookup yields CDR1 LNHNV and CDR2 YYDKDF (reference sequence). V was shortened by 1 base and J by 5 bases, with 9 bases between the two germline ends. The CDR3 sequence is CATSRARQDNEQFF. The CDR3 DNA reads TGTGCCACCAGCAGAGCCCGACAGGACAATGAGCAGTTCTTC.

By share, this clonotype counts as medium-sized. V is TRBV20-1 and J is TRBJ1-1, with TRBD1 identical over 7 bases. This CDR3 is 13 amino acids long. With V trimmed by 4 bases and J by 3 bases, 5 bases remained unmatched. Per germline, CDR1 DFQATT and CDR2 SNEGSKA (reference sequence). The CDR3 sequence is CSAKRGPDTEAFF. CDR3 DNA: TGCAGTGCTAAGAGGGGGCCAGACACTGAAGCTTTCTTT.

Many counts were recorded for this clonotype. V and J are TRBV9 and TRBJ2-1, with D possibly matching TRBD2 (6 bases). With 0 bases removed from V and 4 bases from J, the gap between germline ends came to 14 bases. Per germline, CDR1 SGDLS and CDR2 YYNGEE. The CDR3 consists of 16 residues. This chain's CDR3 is CASSVEGGAKYNEQFF. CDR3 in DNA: TGTGCCAGCAGCGTAGAAGGAGGGGCTAAGTACAATGAGCAGTTCTTC.

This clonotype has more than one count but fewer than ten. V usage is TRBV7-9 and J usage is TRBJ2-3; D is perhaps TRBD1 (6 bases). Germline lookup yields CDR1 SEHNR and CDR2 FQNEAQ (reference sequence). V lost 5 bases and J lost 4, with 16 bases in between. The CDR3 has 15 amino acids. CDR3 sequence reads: CASSASGAWADTQYF. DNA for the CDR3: TGTGCCAGCAGCGCCTCAGGGGCGTGGGCAGATACGCAGTATTTT. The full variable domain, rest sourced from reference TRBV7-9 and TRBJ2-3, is DTGVSQNPRHKITKRGQNVTFRCDPISEHNRLYWYRQTLGQGPEFLTYFQNEAQLEKSRLLSDRFSAERPKGSFSTLEIQRTEQGDSAMYLCASSASGAWADTQYFGPGTRLTVL.

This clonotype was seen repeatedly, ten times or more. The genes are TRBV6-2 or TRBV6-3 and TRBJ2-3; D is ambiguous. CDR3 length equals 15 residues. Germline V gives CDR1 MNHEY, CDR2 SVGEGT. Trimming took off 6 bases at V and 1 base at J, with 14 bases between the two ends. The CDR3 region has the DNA TGTGCCAGCAGATGGACCGGAGTTGGCACAGATACGCAGTATTTT. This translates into CASRWTGVGTDTQYF.

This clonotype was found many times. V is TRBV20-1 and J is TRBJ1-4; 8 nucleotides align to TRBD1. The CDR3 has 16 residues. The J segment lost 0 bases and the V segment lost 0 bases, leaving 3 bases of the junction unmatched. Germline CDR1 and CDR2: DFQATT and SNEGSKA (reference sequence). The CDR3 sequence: CSARDYRGATNEKLFF. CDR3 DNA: TGCAGTGCTAGAGATTACAGGGGGGCAACTAATGAAAAACTGTTTTTT.

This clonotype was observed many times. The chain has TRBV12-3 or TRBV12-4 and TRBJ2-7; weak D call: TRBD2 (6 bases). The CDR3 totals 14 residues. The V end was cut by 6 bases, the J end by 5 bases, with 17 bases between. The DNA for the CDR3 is TGTGCCAGCAGGACGGGACTGCTATCCGACGAGCAGTACTTC. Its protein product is CASRTGLLSDEQYF.

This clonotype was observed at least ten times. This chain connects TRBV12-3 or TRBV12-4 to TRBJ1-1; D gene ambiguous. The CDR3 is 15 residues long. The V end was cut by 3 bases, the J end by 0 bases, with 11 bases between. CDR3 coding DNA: TGTGCCAGCAGTTTCGCCGGACTCATGAACACTGAAGCTTTCTTT. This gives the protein CASSFAGLMNTEAFF.

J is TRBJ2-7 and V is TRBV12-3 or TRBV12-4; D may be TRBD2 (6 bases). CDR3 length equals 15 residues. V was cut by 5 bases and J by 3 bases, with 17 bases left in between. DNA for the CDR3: TGTGCCAGCAGTCTCGACCCCCGGGGGAGCTACGAGCAGTACTTC. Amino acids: CASSLDPRGSYEQYF.

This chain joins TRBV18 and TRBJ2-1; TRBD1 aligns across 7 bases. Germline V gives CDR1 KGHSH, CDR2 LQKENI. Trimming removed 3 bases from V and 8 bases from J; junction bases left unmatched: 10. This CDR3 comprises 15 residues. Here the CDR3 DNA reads TGTGCCAGCTCACCTCGACAGGGCAATTTTGATGAGCAGTTCTTC. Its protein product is CASSPRQGNFDEQFF.

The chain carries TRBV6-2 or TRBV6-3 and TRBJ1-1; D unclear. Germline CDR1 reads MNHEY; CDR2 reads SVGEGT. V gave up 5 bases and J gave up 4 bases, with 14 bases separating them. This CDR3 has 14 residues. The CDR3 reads CASSQRGRGTEAFF. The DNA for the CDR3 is TGTGCCAGCAGTCAACGAGGCCGAGGCACTGAAGCTTTCTTT.

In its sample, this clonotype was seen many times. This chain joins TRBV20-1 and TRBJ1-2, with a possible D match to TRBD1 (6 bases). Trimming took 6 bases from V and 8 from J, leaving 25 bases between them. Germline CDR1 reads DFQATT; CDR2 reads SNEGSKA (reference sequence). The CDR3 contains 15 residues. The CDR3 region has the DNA TGCAGTGCCCAAGCCGTCAACTCAGGGGCATGGGGCTACACCTTC. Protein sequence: CSAQAVNSGAWGYTF.

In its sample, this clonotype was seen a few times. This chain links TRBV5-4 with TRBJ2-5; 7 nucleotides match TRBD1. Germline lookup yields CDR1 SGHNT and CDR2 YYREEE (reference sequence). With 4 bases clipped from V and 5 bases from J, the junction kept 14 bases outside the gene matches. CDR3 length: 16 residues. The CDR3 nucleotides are TGTGCCAGCAGCGTGGGCACCCGGACAGGCGAGGAGACCCAGTACTTC. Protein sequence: CASSVGTRTGEETQYF.